This entry is about one TCR beta chain. This clonotype was counted ten times or more. The clone's antigen remains unknown. Per-nucleotide qualities are absent, and no much larger clonotype sits a single base away. The data derive from a study of T cells of healthy individuals (dated by TCRdb to 2016 to 2019). To prepare the library, 5' RACE was applied. For sequencing, an Illumina MiSeq was employed. The public sequencing data were trimmed at Q25 with fastp and processed into clonotypes with MiXCR by TCRdb, which kept only in-frame beta chains. Merged by CDR3 protein, the rows form single entries marked with the most common genes and DNA. In this sample the table shows roughly 87,000 distinct CDR3 sequences, roughly 18% of which occur a single time. Together, the top ten hold 6.2% of the sample. The CDR3 has 16 amino acids, counting the end cysteine and phenylalanine. Only the CDR3 region is kept as DNA, spanning 48 bases read in frame from base 1. V is shortened by 0 bases, J by 3 bases, and the region joining them spans 12 bases. From the germline V gene, CDR1 is LGHNA and CDR2 is YSLEER.

This clonotype was sampled from a human donor in good health. The chain is made from TRBV4-3 and TRBJ1-5, with the D gene too uncertain to name. CDR3 protein: CASSQDSRFSNQPQHF. The DNA sequence reads TGCGCCAGCAGCCAAGACAGCCGATTCTCCAATCAGCCCCAGCATTTT.